These T cell receptor beta chains were read from a single sample in a study of cytomegalovirus exposure and HLA in healthy donors. The assay was immunoSEQ multiplex PCR, and TCRdb's table has in-frame clones only and misses some. The repertoire holds about 140,000 clones, with about 80% as singletons. Sequencing was carried out using PBMCs. The source is a man aged 30 to 39 in good health and CMV-seropositive. CDR3s include the opening cysteine and the closing phenylalanine or tryptophan. The D gene is left open where the match is weak. Some rows have no size entry. The others give once, few or many, or a class for an expanded clone.

TRBV7-2	TRBD1	TRBJ1-2	-	TGTGCCAGCAGCCTAGGGGGACAGGCGGCGTCCTATGGCTACACCTTC	CASSLGGQAASYGYTF
TRBV28	-	TRBJ2-3	-	TGTGCCAGCAGCCCAGGGACATCAAAAATCCCCACAGATACGCAGTATTTT	CASSPGTSKIPTDTQYF
TRBV5-3	-	TRBJ1-3	-	TGTGCCCCCAAGGTCAGTTACCAGGGGTCCTCTGGAAACACCATATATTTT	CAPKVSYQGSSGNTIYF
TRBV19	TRBD2	TRBJ2-7	-	TGTGCCAGTAGTAGGCCTAGCGGGGGCTCCTACGAGCAGTACTTC	CASSRPSGGSYEQYF
TRBV19	-	TRBJ1-1	-	TGTGCCAGTAGTATAGATCCCGAGGGAAGCACTGAAGCTTTCTTT	CASSIDPEGSTEAFF
TRBV10-2	-	TRBJ1-2	once	TGCGCCAGCAGTGAGTCGCGGGGGCAAGTAGATGGCTACACCTTC	CASSESRGQVDGYTF
TRBV5-4	-	TRBJ2-1	-	TGTGCCAGCATCCGAGGACCGGGACAAGAAAACAATGAGCAGTTCTTC	CASIRGPGQENNEQFF
TRBV2	-	TRBJ2-7	-	TGTGCCAGCAGGGGTCAACTAGCTTTTCTCTCCGAGCAGTACTTC	CASRGQLAFLSEQYF
TRBV5-4	-	TRBJ1-4	few	TGTGCCAGCAGCTTTGGGGGGGCTTCGGCTAATGAAAAACTGTTTTTT	CASSFGGASANEKLFF
TRBV6-5	TRBD1	TRBJ2-7	-	TGTGCCAGCAGTTACTCAGGGGGCAGGGCCTACGAGCAGTACTTC	CASSYSGGRAYEQYF
TRBV2	-	TRBJ2-1	-	TGTGCCAGCAGTGATCCGCGGGACAATGAGCAGTTCTTC	CASSDPRDNEQFF
TRBV9	TRBD2	TRBJ2-3	once	TGTGCCAGCAGCGTCGAAGCGGGGGGCAACACAGATACGCAGTATTTT	CASSVEAGGNTDTQYF
TRBV28	-	TRBJ2-7	-	TGTGCCAGCAGACCTTGGACAAATTCCTACGAGCAGTACTTC	CASRPWTNSYEQYF
TRBV6-5	TRBD1	TRBJ2-7	-	TGTGCCAGCAGTTATGGGACAGGATTAGCCTACGAGCAGTACTTC	CASSYGTGLAYEQYF
TRBV7-3	TRBD1	TRBJ2-5	-	TGTGCCAGCAGCGCGACCGGGACAGGGGGCCAAGAGACCCAGTACTTC	CASSATGTGGQETQYF
TRBV5-1	TRBD1	TRBJ1-1	-	TGCGCCAGCGAAAAAAACCCCACGGACAGGGGACTGAACACTGAAGCTTTCTTT	CASEKNPTDRGLNTEAFF
TRBV7-8	-	TRBJ1-1	-	TGTGCCAGCAGCTCGAAGTCGGGGACTGAAGCTTTCTTT	CASSSKSGTEAFF
TRBV7-9	TRBD2	TRBJ2-7	-	TGTGCCAGCAGCTTAGCGCGGGGGGGCAACTCCTACGAGCAGTACTTC	CASSLARGGNSYEQYF
TRBV5-6	-	TRBJ2-5	-	TGTGCCAGCAGCCCCCTTGGGGGGGCCCAAGAGACCCAGTACTTC	CASSPLGGAQETQYF
TRBV11-2	TRBD1	TRBJ2-1	-	TGTGCCAGCAGCTTGGGGCCTCAGGGGGATGAGCAGTTCTTC	CASSLGPQGDEQFF
TRBV13	-	TRBJ2-1	-	TGTGCCAGCAGCTTCGGCGGGCAGGCTTACAATGAGCAGTTCTTC	CASSFGGQAYNEQFF
TRBV6-5	TRBD2	TRBJ2-1	-	TGTGCCAGCAGGTATAGCGGGCGTGCCTACAATGAGCAGTTCTTC	CASRYSGRAYNEQFF
TRBV27	TRBD1	TRBJ1-2	-	TGTGCCAGCAGCCACAGGGGGCGAGACTATGGCTACACCTTC	CASSHRGRDYGYTF
TRBV4-1	TRBD1	TRBJ1-5	-	TGCGCCAGCAGTCAGGACAGGGGATATCAGCCCCAGCATTTT	CASSQDRGYQPQHF
TRBV9	-	TRBJ2-7	-	TGTGCCAGCAGCTTCGAGGGGGTGCCCTACGAGCAGTACTTC	CASSFEGVPYEQYF
TRBV2	-	TRBJ2-7	-	TGTGCCAGCAGAGACATAACCTCCTACGAGCAGTACTTC	CASRDITSYEQYF
TRBV29-1	-	TRBJ2-5	few	TGCAGCGTTGGAGGCCAAGAGACCCAGTACTTC	CSVGGQETQYF
TRBV11-3	TRBD1	TRBJ1-3	-	TGTGCCAGCAGCCCAGACAGGGCCTACGGAAACACCATATATTTT	CASSPDRAYGNTIYF
TRBV2	TRBD2	TRBJ2-7	-	TGTGCCAGCAGTGAAAACCCTAGCGGAGGTGCAACCTACGAGCAGTACTTC	CASSENPSGGATYEQYF
TRBV19	TRBD1	TRBJ1-1	-	TGTGCCAGTAAATCCCTGACAGGGGCGGTCCTCGCTGAAGCTTTCTTT	CASKSLTGAVLAEAFF
TRBV6-6	TRBD1	TRBJ1-2	-	TGTGCCAGCAGTGATCCCGGGACAGGGGACTATGGCTACACCTTC	CASSDPGTGDYGYTF
TRBV21-1	-	TRBJ1-3	-	TGTGCCAGCAGTCGGGGACAGGGGTCTCCTTTCTCTGGAAACACCATATATTTT	CASSRGQGSPFSGNTIYF
TRBV28	-	TRBJ2-7	-	TGTGCCAGCAGTTTAGCTGGCAGGAGGAGCTCCTACGAGCAGTACTTC	CASSLAGRRSSYEQYF
TRBV28	TRBD2	TRBJ2-7	-	TGTGCCAGCAGCAAGAGGACTAGCGGGAAGGACGAGCAGTACTTC	CASSKRTSGKDEQYF
TRBV20-1	-	TRBJ2-5	-	TGCAGTGCCGGGGAGACCCAGTACTTC	CSAGETQYF
TRBV28	-	TRBJ2-4	-	TGTGCCAGCAGTTTTCTTCTGAACATTCAGTACTTC	CASSFLLNIQYF
TRBV2	TRBD1	TRBJ2-2	-	TGTGCCAGCAGTAACGGACAGGGGGGCGGGGAGCTGTTTTTT	CASSNGQGGGELFF
TRBV10-3	TRBD1	TRBJ2-7	-	TGTGCCATCAGATCCGGGACAGGGTCCTACGAGCAGTACTTC	CAIRSGTGSYEQYF
TRBV15	-	TRBJ2-7	-	TGTGCCACCAGCAGAGATGGGGCGATAACCGAGCAGTACTTC	CATSRDGAITEQYF
TRBV5-1	TRBD2	TRBJ2-1	-	TGCGCCAGCAGTCCCGGGACTAGCGGGTACAATGAGCAGTTCTTC	CASSPGTSGYNEQFF
TRBV6-6	-	TRBJ1-3	-	TGTGCCAGCAGTTCCTTCGACAGTCTCTCTGGAAACACCATATATTTT	CASSSFDSLSGNTIYF